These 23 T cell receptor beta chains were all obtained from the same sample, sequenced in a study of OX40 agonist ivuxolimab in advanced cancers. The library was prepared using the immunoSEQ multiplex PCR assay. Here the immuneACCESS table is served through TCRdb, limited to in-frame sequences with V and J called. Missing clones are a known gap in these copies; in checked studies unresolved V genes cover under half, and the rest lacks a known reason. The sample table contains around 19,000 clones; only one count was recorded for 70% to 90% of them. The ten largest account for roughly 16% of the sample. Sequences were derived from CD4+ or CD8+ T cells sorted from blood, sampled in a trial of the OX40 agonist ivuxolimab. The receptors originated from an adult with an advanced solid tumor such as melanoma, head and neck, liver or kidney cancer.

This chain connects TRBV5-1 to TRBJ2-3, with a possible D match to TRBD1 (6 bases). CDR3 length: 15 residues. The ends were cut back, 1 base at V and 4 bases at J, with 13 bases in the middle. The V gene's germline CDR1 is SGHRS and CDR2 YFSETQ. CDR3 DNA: TGCGCCAGCAGCTTGAGTACAGGGCCGGCAGATACGCAGTATTTT. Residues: CASSLSTGPADTQYF. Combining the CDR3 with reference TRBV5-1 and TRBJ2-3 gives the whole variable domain KAGVTQTPRYLIKTRGQQVTLSCSPISGHRSVSWYQQTPGQGLQFLFEYFSETQRNKGNFPGRFSGRQFSNSRSEMNVSTLELGDSALYLCASSLSTGPADTQYFGPGTRLTVL.

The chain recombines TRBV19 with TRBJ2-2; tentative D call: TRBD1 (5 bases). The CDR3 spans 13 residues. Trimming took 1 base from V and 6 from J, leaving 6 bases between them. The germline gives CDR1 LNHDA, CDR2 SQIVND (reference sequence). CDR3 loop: CASSIGGPGELFF. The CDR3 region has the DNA TGTGCCAGTAGTATAGGGGGCCCCGGGGAGCTGTTTTTT.

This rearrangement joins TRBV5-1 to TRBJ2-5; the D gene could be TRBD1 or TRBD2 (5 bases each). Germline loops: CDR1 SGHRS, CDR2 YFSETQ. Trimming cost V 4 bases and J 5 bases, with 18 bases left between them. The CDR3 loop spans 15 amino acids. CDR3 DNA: TGCGCCAGCAGCACCTCCTCCGGGACCGGTGAGACCCAGTACTTC. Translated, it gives CASSTSSGTGETQYF.

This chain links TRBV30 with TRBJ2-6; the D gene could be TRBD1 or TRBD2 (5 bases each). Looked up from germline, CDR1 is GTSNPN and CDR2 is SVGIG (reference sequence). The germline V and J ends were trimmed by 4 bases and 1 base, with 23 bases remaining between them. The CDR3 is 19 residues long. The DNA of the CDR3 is TGTGCCTGGATTGAGAAGGGACGGCATGCCAAATCTGGGGCCAACGTCCTGACTTTC. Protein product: CAWIEKGRHAKSGANVLTF.

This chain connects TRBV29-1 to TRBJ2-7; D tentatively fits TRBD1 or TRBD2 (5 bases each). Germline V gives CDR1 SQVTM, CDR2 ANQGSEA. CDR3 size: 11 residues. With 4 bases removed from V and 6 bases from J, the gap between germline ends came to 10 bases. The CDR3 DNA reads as TGCAGCGTTGTGAGGGGTGGCGAGCAGTACTTC. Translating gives CSVVRGGEQYF.

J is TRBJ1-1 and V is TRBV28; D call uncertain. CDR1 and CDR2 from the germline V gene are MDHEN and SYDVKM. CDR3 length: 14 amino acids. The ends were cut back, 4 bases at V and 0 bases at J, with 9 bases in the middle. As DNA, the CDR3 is TGTGCCAGCAGTTCCTTCGATATGAACACTGAAGCTTTCTTT. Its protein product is CASSSFDMNTEAFF.

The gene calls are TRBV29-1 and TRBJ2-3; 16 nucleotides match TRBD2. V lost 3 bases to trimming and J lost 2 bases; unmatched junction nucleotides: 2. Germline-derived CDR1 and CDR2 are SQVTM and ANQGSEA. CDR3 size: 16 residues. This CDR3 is CSVEGLAGGPTDTQYF. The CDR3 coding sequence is TGCAGCGTTGAGGGACTAGCGGGAGGGCCCACAGATACGCAGTATTTT.

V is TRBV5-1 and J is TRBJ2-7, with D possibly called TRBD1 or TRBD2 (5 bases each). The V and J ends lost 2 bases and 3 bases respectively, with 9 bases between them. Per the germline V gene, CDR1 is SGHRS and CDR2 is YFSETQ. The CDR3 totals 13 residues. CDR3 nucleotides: TGCGCCAGCAGCTTCGGGACGGACTACGAGCAGTACTTC. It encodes CASSFGTDYEQYF.

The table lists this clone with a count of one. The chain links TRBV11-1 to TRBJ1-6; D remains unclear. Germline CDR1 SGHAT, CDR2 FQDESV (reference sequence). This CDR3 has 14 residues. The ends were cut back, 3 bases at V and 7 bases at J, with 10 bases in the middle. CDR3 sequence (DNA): TGTGCCAGCAGCTTTGGGGTTGGGAATTCACCCCTCCACTTT. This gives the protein CASSFGVGNSPLHF.

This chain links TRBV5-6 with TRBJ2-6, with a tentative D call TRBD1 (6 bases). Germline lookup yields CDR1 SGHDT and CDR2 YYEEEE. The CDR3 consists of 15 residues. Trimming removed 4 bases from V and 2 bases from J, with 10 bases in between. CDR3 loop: CASSVRGAGANVLTF. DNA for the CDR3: TGTGCCAGCAGCGTCAGGGGAGCTGGGGCCAACGTCCTGACTTTC. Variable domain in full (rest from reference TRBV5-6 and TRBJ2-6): DAGVTQSPTHLIKTRGQQVTLRCSPKSGHDTVSWYQQALGQGPQFIFQYYEEEERQRGNFPDRFSGHQFPNYSSELNVNALLLGDSALYLCASSVRGAGANVLTFGAGSRLTVL.

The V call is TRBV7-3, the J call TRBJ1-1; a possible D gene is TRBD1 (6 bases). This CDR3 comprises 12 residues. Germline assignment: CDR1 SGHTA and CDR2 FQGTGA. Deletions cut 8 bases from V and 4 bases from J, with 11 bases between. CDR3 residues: CASQGRSTEAFF. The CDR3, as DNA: TGTGCCAGCCAGGGGCGAAGCACTGAAGCTTTCTTT.

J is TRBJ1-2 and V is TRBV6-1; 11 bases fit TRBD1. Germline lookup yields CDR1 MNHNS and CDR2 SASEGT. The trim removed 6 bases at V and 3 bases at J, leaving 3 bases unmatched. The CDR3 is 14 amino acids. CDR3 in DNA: TGTGCCAGCAGAGTGGGACAGGGGGACTATGGCTACACCTTC. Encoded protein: CASRVGQGDYGYTF.

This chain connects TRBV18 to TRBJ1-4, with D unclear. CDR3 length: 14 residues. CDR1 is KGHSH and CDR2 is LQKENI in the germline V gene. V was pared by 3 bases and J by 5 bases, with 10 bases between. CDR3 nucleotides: TGTGCCAGCTCACCGGGGAGCCCCAATGAAAAACTGTTTTTT. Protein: CASSPGSPNEKLFF.

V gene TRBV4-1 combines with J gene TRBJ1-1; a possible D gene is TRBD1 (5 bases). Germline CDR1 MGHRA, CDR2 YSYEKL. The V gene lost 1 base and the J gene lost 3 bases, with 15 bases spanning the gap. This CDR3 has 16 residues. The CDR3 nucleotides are TGCGCCAGCAGCCAAGGCCAGGGAGGGACTGACACTGAAGCTTTCTTT. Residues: CASSQGQGGTDTEAFF.

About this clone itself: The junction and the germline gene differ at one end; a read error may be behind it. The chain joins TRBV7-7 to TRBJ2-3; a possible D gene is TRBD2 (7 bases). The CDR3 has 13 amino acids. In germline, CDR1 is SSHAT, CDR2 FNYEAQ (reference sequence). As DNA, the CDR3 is TGTGCTAGCAGCTTAGGGGGAGGGGAGACGCAGTATTTT. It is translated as CASSLGGGETQYF.

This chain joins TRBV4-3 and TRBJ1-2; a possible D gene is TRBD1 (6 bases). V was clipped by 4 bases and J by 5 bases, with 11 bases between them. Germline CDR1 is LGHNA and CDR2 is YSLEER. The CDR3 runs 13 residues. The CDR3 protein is CASSLTGLYGYTF. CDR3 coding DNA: TGCGCCAGCAGCCTAACAGGGTTGTATGGCTACACCTTC.

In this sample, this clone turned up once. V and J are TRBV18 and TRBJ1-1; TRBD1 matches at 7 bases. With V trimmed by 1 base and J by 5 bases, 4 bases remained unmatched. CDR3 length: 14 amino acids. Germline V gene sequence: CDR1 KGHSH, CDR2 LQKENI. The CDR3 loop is CASSPQGGRTEAFF. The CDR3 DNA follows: TGTGCCAGCTCACCACAAGGGGGCAGGACTGAAGCTTTCTTT.

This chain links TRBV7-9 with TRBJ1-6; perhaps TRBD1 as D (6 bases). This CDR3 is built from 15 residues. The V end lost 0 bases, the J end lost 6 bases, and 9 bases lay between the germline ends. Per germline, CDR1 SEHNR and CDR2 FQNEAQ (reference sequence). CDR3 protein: CASSLASGVNSPLHF. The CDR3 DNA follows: TGTGCCAGCAGCTTAGCGTCAGGGGTTAATTCACCCCTCCACTTT.

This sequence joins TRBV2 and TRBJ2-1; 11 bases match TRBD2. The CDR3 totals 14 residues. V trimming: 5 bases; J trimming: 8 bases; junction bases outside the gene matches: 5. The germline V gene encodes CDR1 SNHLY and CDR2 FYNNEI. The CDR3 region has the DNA TGTGCCAGCAGTACTAGCGGGAGTTTCTATGAGCAGTTCTTC. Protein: CASSTSGSFYEQFF. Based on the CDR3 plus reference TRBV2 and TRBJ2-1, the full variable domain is EPEVTQTPSHQVTQMGQEVILRCVPISNHLYFYWYRQILGQKVEFLVSFYNNEISEKSEIFDDQFSVERPDGSNFTLKIRSTKLEDSAMYFCASSTSGSFYEQFFGPGTRLTVL.

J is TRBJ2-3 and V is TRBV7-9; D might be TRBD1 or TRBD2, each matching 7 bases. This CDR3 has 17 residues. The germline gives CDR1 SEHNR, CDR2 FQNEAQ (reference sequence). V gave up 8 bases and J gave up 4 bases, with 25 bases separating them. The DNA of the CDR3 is TGTGCCAGCGTCCTCCAGGGGGGGGCGTTCGGGTCAGATACGCAGTATTTT. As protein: CASVLQGGAFGSDTQYF.

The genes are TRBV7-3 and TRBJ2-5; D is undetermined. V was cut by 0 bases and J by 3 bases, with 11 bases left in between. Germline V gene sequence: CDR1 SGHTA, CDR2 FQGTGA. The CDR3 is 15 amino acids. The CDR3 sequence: CASSLTGSTEETQYF. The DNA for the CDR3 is TGTGCCAGCAGCTTAACTGGTTCTACCGAAGAGACCCAGTACTTC.

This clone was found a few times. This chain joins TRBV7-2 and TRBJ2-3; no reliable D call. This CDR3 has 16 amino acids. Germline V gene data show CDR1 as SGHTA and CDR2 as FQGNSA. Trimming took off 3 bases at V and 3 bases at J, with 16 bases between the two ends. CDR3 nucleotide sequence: TGTGCCAGCAGCTTTTCCCGGACCAGAACGACAGATACGCAGTATTTT. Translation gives CASSFSRTRTTDTQYF.

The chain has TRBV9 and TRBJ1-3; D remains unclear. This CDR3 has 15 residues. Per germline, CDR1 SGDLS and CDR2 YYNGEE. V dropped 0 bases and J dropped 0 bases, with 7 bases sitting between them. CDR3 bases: TGTGCCAGCAGCGTAGCTCCAGGCTCTGGAAACACCATATATTTT. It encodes CASSVAPGSGNTIYF. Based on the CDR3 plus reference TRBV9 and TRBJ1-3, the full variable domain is DSGVTQTPKHLITATGQRVTLRCSPRSGDLSVYWYQQSLDQGLQFLIQYYNGEERAKGNILERFSAQQFPDLHSELNLSSLELGDSALYFCASSVAPGSGNTIYFGEGSWLTVV.